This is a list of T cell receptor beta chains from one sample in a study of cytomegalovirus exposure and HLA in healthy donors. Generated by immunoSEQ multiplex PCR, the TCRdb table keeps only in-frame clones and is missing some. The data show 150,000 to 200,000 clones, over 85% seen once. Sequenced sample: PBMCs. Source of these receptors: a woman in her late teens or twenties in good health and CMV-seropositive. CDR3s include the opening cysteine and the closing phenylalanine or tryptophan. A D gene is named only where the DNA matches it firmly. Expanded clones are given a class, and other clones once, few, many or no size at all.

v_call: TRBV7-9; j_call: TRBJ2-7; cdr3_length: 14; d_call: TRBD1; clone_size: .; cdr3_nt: TGTGCCAGCAGCTTAGGGGGACAGAACTACGAGCAGTACTTC; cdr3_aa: CASSLGGQNYEQYF
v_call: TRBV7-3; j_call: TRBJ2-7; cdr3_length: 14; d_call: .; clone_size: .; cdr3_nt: TGTGCCAGCAGCCCGGGACTGGGAAGCTACGAGCAGTACTTC; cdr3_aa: CASSPGLGSYEQYF
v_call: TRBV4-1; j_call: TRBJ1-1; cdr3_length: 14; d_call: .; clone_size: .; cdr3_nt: TGCGCCAGCAGCCACAATGTGGGGAGGACTGAAGCTTTCTTT; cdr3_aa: CASSHNVGRTEAFF
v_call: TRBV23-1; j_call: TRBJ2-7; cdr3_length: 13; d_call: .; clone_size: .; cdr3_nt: TGCGCCAGCCTCCGGGAAACGGGATACGAGCAGTACTTC; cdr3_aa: CASLRETGYEQYF
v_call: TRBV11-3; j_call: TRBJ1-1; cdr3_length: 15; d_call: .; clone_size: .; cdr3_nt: TGTGCCAGCAGCTTAGGACAGCCGGGGAACACTGAAGCTTTCTTT; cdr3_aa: CASSLGQPGNTEAFF
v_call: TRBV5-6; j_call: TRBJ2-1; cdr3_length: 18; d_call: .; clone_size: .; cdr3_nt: TGTGCCAGCAGCGTGGACTATGAGTGGCGGGATAGATACAATGAGCAGTTCTTC; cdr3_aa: CASSVDYEWRDRYNEQFF
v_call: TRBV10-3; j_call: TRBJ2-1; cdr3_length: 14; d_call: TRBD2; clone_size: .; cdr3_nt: TGTGCCATCATCTCGGGAGGGGCCCACAATGAGCAGTTCTTC; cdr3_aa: CAIISGGAHNEQFF
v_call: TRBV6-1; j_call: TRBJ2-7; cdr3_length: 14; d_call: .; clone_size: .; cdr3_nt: TGTGCCAGCAGCGACTATTCGCAGACCTACGAGCAGTACTTC; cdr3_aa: CASSDYSQTYEQYF
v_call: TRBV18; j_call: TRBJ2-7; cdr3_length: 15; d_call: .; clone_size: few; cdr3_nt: TGTGCCAGCTCACCAGGGACAACAGGGTTCATCGAGCAGTACTTC; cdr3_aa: CASSPGTTGFIEQYF
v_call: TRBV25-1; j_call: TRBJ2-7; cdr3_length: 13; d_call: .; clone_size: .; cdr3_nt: TGTGCCAGCAGTGAATGGCCGGGAAACGAGCAGTACTTC; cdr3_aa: CASSEWPGNEQYF
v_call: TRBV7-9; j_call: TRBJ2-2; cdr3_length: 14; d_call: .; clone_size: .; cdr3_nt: TGTGCCAGCAGCTTAGGCGCGAACACCGGGGAGCTGTTTTTT; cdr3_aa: CASSLGANTGELFF
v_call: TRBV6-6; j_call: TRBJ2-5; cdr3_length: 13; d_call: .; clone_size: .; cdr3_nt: TGTGCCAGCAGTTATTTACGGGATTACCCCCAGTACTTC; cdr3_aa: CASSYLRDYPQYF
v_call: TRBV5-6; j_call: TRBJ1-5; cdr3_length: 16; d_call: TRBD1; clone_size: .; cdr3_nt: TGTGCCAGCAGCTCCCGGGACAGGGGGGTCTATCAGCCCCAGCATTTT; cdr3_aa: CASSSRDRGVYQPQHF
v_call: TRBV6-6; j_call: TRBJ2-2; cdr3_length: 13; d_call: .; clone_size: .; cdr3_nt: TGTGCCAGCATTACCGACAGCACCGGGGAGCTGTTTTTT; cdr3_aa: CASITDSTGELFF
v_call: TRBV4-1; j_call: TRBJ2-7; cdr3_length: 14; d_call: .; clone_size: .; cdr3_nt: TGCGCCAGCAGCCAAGATGGGGCCTCCTACGAGCAGTACTTC; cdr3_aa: CASSQDGASYEQYF
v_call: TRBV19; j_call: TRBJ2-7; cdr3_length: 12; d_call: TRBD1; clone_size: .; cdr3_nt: TGTGCCAGTACCAACAGGGGCGGTGAGCAGTACTTC; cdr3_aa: CASTNRGGEQYF
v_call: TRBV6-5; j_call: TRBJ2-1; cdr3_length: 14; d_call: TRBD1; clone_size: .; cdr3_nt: TGTGCCAGCAGTCGGACAGGGGGGTACAATGAGCAGTTCTTC; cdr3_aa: CASSRTGGYNEQFF
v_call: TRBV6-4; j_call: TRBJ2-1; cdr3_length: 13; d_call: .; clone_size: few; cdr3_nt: TGTGCCAGCAGTGACAGGGCGGCGGGTGAGCAGTTCTTC; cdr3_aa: CASSDRAAGEQFF
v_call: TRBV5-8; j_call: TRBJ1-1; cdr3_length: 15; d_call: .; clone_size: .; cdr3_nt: TGTGCCAGCAGCTACAAAGGACAGCTGAACACTGAAGCTTTCTTT; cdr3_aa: CASSYKGQLNTEAFF
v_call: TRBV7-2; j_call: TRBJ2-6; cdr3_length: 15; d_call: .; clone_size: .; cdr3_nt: TGTGCCAGCAGACCCTATTTCTCTGGGGCCAACGTCCTGACTTTC; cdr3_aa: CASRPYFSGANVLTF
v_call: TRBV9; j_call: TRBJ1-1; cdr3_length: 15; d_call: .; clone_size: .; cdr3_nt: TGTGCCAGCAGCGTAGTCGGGGGATTAAACACTGAAGCTTTCTTT; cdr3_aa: CASSVVGGLNTEAFF
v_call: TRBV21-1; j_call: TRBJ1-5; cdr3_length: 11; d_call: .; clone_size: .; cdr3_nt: TGTGCCATCTGGGGGGAACAGCCCCAGCATTTT; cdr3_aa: CAIWGEQPQHF
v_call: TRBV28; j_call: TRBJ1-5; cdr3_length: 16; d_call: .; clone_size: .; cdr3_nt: TGTGCCAGCGGAACTCCCAGGGATTATAGCAATCAGCCCCAGCATTTT; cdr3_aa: CASGTPRDYSNQPQHF
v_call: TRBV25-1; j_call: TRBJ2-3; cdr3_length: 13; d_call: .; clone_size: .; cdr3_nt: TGTGCCAGCAGTGAGGACAGAACAGATACGCAGTATTTT; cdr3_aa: CASSEDRTDTQYF
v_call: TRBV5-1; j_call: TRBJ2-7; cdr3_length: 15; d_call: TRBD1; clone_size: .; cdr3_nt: TGCGCCAGCAGCTTGGCCGAGACAGGGGTTTACGAGCAGTACTTC; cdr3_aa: CASSLAETGVYEQYF
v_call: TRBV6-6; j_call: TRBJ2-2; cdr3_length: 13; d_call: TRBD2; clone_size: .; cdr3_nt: TGTGCCAGCAGTTACTCGGGGGAGGGCGGGCTGTTTTTT; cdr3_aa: CASSYSGEGGLFF
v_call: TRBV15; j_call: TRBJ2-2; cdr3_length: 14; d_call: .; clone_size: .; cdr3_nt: TGTGCCACCAGCAGAGAGGGGGGAATCGGGGAGCTGTTTTTT; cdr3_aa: CATSREGGIGELFF
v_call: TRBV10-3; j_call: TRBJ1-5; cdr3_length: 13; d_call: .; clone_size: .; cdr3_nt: TGTGCCATCAGCGGACGGGAGAATCAGCCCCAGCATTTT; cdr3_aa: CAISGRENQPQHF
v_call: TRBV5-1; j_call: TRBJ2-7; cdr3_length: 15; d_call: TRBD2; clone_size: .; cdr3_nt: TGCGCCAGCAGCTTGACGGCGGGAGATCGCTACGAGCAGTACTTC; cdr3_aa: CASSLTAGDRYEQYF
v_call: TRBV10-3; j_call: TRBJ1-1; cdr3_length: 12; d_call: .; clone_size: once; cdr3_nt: TGTGCCATCAGATCAGGAGGACCTGAAGCTTTCTTT; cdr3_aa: CAIRSGGPEAFF
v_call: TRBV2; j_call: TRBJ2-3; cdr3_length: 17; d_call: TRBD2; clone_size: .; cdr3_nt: TGTGCCAGCAGTGAATGGGGGGGGGACGTACCCTCGAATACGCAGTATTTT; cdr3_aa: CASSEWGGDVPSNTQYF
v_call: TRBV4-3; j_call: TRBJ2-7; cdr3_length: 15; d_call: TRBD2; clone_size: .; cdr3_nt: TGCGCCAGCAGCCAAGCTGGTAGCGGGAGATACGAGCAGTACTTC; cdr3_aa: CASSQAGSGRYEQYF
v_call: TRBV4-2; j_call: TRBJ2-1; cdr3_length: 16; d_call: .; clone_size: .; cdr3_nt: TGTGCCAGCAGCCAAGAGGACAGGAGAGGGAGGAATGAGCAGTTCTTC; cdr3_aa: CASSQEDRRGRNEQFF
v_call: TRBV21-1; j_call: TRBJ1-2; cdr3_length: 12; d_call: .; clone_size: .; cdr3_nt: TGTGCCAGCAGCCTCATCGCGAGAGGCTACACCTTC; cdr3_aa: CASSLIARGYTF
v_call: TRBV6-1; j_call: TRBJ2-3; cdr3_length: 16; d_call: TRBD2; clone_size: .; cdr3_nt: TGTGCCAGCAGTGAACTGGGACTAGCGAGCACAGATACGCAGTATTTT; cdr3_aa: CASSELGLASTDTQYF
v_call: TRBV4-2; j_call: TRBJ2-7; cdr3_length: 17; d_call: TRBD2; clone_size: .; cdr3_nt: TGTGCCAGCAGCCAAGAGGTACTAGCGGGGCCATTCCCCGAGCAGTACTTC; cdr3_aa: CASSQEVLAGPFPEQYF
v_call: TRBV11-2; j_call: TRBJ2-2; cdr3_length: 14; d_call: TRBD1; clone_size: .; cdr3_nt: TGTGCCAGCAGTACGGGGACAGACACCGGGGAGCTGTTTTTT; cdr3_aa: CASSTGTDTGELFF
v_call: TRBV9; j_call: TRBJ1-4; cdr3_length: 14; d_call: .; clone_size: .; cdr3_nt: TGTGCCAGCAGCGTTCATTCAGGGATGGGGAAACTGTTTTTT; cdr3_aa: CASSVHSGMGKLFF